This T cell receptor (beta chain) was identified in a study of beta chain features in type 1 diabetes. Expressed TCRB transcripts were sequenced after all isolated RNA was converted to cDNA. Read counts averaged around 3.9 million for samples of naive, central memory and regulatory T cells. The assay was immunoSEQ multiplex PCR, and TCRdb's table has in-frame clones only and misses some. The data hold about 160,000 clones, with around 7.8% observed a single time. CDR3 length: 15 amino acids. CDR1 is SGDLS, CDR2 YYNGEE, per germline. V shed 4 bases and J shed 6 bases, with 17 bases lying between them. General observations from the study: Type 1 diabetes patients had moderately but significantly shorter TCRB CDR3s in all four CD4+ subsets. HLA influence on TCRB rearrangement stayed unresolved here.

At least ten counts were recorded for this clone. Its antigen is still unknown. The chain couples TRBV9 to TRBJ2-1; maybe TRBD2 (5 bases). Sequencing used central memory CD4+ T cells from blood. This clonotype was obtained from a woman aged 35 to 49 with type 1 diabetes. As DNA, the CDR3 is TGTGCCAGCAGCCGTTCCGGGGTCTACAGCAATGAGCAGTTCTTC. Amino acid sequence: CASSRSGVYSNEQFF.